This T cell receptor (beta chain) was documented in a study of blood T cells in healthy people across ages. This CDR3 comprises 16 residues. The junction had 3 bases not matched to a gene; V was cut back by 0 bases and J by 3 bases. Germline CDR1 LNHNV, CDR2 YYDKDF (reference sequence). Then a second PCR, running roughly 7 to 11 cycles, was carried out with a sample-barcoded 5' primer and a J-beta primer mix. TCRdb re-derived calls from the 5' RACE reads in MiXCR, one entry per CDR3 protein. The sample shows about 640,000 distinct CDR3 sequences, about 53% of them seen only once. Investigators took approximately 9.4 milliliters of peripheral blood from every donor.

The rearrangement joins TRBV15 to TRBJ2-3; 10 nucleotides agree with TRBD2. Specimen: blood. The sequence came from a man between 60 and 75 years old in good health. Here the CDR3 reads CATSRDLAGVTDTQYF. The CDR3 region has the DNA TGTGCCACCAGCAGAGACCTAGCGGGGGTAACAGATACGCAGTATTTT.